This T cell receptor (beta chain) was observed in a study of T cells in Graves' hyperthyroidism and ophthalmopathy. RNA transcripts gave rise to amplified TCR beta CDR3 regions. The HTBI primer set was used in a first-round RT-PCR of the TCR CDR3. TCRdb reprocessed the multiplex PCR reads via MiXCR and lists one record per CDR3 protein. The data contain about half a million distinct CDR3 sequences, around 21% of them singletons. Study results and caveats: Stable hyperthyroidism was separated from ophthalmopathy by a model based on 13 V-J features. The model anticipated ophthalmopathy a median approximately 6.6 months pre-onset.

The V end was cut by 8 bases, the J end by 0 bases, with 14 bases between. Germline lookup yields CDR1 MNHNS and CDR2 SASEGT. The CDR3 covers 14 residues. With regard to this clonotype: As yet, its antigen is unknown.

This receptor was identified in a man aged 18 to 30 with Graves' hyperthyroidism. This rearrangement joins TRBV6-1 to TRBJ2-7; D is unclear. Sample: blood. The CDR3 is CASGVGGSSYEQYF. CDR3 in DNA: TGTGCCAGCGGCGTGGGCGGAAGCTCCTACGAGCAGTACTTC.